The clone carrying this TCR beta chain has a count of ten or more. Its specificity is unknown. Unique molecular identifiers featured in each of the TCR beta cDNA libraries. TCRdb called the PCR reads again in MiXCR, with one record for every CDR3 protein. The sample shows approximately 250,000 distinct CDR3 sequences, around 34% of them seen only once. These data come from a study of post-analysis software for immune sequencing data. General study findings and limits: Controls showed lower frequencies than patients for several TRBV segments, and TRBV5-6, TRBV5-1 and TRBV20-1 were among these.

This CDR3 comprises 16 residues. Germline-derived CDR1 and CDR2 are SGHTA and FQGNSA. The ends lost 5 bases at V and 0 bases at J; junction bases unmatched: 4. The receptor was isolated from a girl aged 5-17 years with multiple sclerosis. Specimen: blood. This rearrangement joins TRBV7-2 to TRBJ2-1, with 10 bases aligning to TRBD2. CDR3 bases: TGTGCCAGCAGCCCAGTAGCGGGGGGCTCCTACAATGAGCAGTTCTTC. Its protein product is CASSPVAGGSYNEQFF.